These 28 T cell receptor beta chains share one sample of origin, sequenced in a study of siplizumab effects on memory and regulatory T cells. Assay used: immunoSEQ multiplex PCR; TCRdb lists only in-frame clones, some missing. The table lists about 69,000 clones, approximately 88% of them singletons. Source material: Tregs sorted from blood. The source is a human donor in good health.

This sequence joins TRBV12-5 and TRBJ2-7; 12 nucleotides align to TRBD2. V shed 5 bases and J 4 bases; nucleotides not matched to a gene: 12. Germline lookup yields CDR1 LGHNT and CDR2 FRNRAP. This CDR3 region has 17 residues. CDR3 sequence: CASGVPGTSGLIYEQYF. The CDR3 region has the DNA TGTGCTAGTGGTGTGCCCGGGACTAGCGGGCTGATATACGAGCAGTACTTC.

The J gene is TRBJ2-7, the V gene TRBV27; 11 positions agree with TRBD1. Germline CDR1 and CDR2: MNHEY and SMNVEV (reference sequence). V shed 1 base and J 4 bases; nucleotides not matched to a gene: 6. The CDR3 contains 16 residues. The CDR3 DNA reads TGTGCCAGCAGTTTATTCCCCGGACAGGGGGCGTACGAGCAGTACTTC. This encodes CASSLFPGQGAYEQYF.

The count of this clone is one. This chain joins TRBV6-1 and TRBJ2-5; 8 nucleotides agree with TRBD2. There are 15 residues in the CDR3. The ends lost 2 bases at V and 2 bases at J; junction bases unmatched: 4. Germline V gives CDR1 MNHNS, CDR2 SASEGT. In DNA form, the CDR3 reads TGTGCCAGCAGTGAATACCGGGGGGGTCAAGAGACCCAGTACTTC. Its protein is CASSEYRGGQETQYF.

The rearrangement joins TRBV5-1 to TRBJ1-1, with a possible D match to TRBD1 (6 bases). Germline-derived CDR1 and CDR2 are SGHRS and YFSETQ. The CDR3 is made up of 16 amino acids. Trimming cost V 2 bases and J 0 bases, with 14 bases left between them. The CDR3 region is CASSLGGYTLNTEAFF. In DNA form, the CDR3 reads TGCGCCAGCAGCTTAGGGGGTTATACTCTGAACACTGAAGCTTTCTTT.

This chain joins TRBV18 and TRBJ2-5; 11 bases are a match to TRBD2. This CDR3 comprises 16 residues. The V gene end was trimmed by 2 bases and the J gene end by 7 bases; junction bases not matched to a gene: 9. Germline V gene sequence: CDR1 KGHSH, CDR2 LQKENI. The CDR3 protein is CASSPATSGGLGTQYF. In DNA form, the CDR3 reads TGTGCCAGCTCACCAGCTACTAGCGGGGGCTTGGGGACCCAGTACTTC.

This chain joins TRBV29-1 and TRBJ1-1; D is unresolved. Trimming removed 6 bases from V and 5 bases from J, with 13 bases in between. Germline-derived CDR1 and CDR2 are SQVTM and ANQGSEA. The CDR3 covers 12 residues. The CDR3 coding sequence is TGCAGCGTCCACAAACAGTCAACTGAAGCTTTCTTT. This encodes CSVHKQSTEAFF.

For the CDR3, the DNA is TGCGCCACCCGAGAAAGTCTCGGGACTACAGGGCGGAGCGATGAGCAGTTCTTC. Translated: CATRESLGTTGRSDEQFF. V usage is TRBV4-1 and J usage is TRBJ2-1; D is perhaps TRBD2 (7 bases). Trimming stripped 10 bases from V and 8 bases from J, with 33 bases between. CDR1 and CDR2 from the germline V gene are MGHRA and YSYEKL. This CDR3 has 18 residues.

This clone was observed a handful of times. CDR3 residues: CAISERGTSEYNEQFF. CDR3 bases: TGTGCCATCAGTGAGCGCGGGACTAGTGAGTACAATGAGCAGTTCTTC. This chain joins TRBV10-3 and TRBJ2-1; TRBD2 matches at 8 bases. The J segment lost 4 bases and the V segment lost 2 bases, leaving 7 bases of the junction unmatched. The CDR3 length is 16 residues. Germline CDR1 and CDR2: ENHRY and SYGVKD.

V is TRBV28 and J is TRBJ1-2; TRBD1 is a possible D gene (6 bases). V lost 10 bases and J lost 2, with 14 bases in between. Germline CDR1 and CDR2: MDHEN and SYDVKM. The CDR3 sequence is 13 residues long. DNA for the CDR3: TGTGCCACCGCCAGGGGTGGAAACTATGGCTACACCTTC. Translating it yields CATARGGNYGYTF.

The rearrangement uses TRBV7-8 and TRBJ2-5; the D gene is possibly TRBD1 (6 bases). With 2 bases removed from V and 4 bases from J, the gap between germline ends came to 11 bases. The CDR3 is 14 residues long. Germline CDR1 reads SGHVS; CDR2 reads FQNEAQ. The CDR3 DNA follows: TGTGCCAGCAGCTTAAGGGCACAGGGAGAGACCCAGTACTTC. Its translation: CASSLRAQGETQYF.

The chain has TRBV10-1 and TRBJ1-1, with a weak D call TRBD1 (5 bases). The CDR3 runs 12 residues. The germline gives CDR1 WNHNN, CDR2 SYGVQD (reference sequence). Trimming removed 8 bases from V and 1 base from J, with 8 bases in between. CDR3 amino acids: CASGTANTEAFF. The CDR3 nucleotides are TGCGCCAGCGGGACGGCGAACACTGAAGCTTTCTTT.

V is TRBV2 and J is TRBJ2-7; possibly TRBD1 for D (5 bases). V was shortened by 3 bases and J by 5 bases, with 8 bases between the two germline ends. Germline-derived CDR1 and CDR2 are SNHLY and FYNNEI. The CDR3 consists of 12 residues. The CDR3 is CASSEQGHEQYF. CDR3 bases: TGTGCCAGCAGTGAGCAGGGCCACGAGCAGTACTTC.

CDR3 residues: CAISESKMNTEAFF. CDR3 in DNA: TGTGCCATCAGTGAGTCGAAGATGAACACTGAAGCTTTCTTT. The chain joins TRBV10-3 to TRBJ1-1, with D uncertain. Germline V gives CDR1 ENHRY, CDR2 SYGVKD. This CDR3 spans 14 amino acids. V was clipped by 0 bases and J by 0 bases, with 5 bases between them.

This clone was observed a few times. DNA of the CDR3: TGTGCCAGCAGTCTTGGACTAGCGGGAGTGGGTCCCACAGATACGCAGTATTTT. It translates to CASSLGLAGVGPTDTQYF. J is TRBJ2-3 and V is TRBV7-3; TRBD2 matches 13 bases. CDR1 and CDR2 from the germline V gene are SGHTA and FQGTGA. With 6 bases clipped from V and 2 bases from J, the junction kept 11 bases outside the gene matches. The CDR3 has 18 amino acids.

This clone has a handful of counts. The rearrangement links TRBV19 to TRBJ1-5, with D perhaps matching TRBD1 (5 bases). The CDR3 extends over 15 amino acids. The germline V gene has CDR1 LNHDA and CDR2 SQIVND (reference sequence). V was pared by 5 bases and J by 0 bases, with 11 bases between. The CDR3 sequence: CASSSGGVSNQPQHF. The CDR3 bases are TGTGCCAGTAGTTCGGGAGGGGTTAGCAATCAGCCCCAGCATTTT.

The chain employs TRBV6-6 and TRBJ2-2; no reliable D call. Germline CDR1 and CDR2: MNHNY and SVGAGI (reference sequence). The CDR3 runs to 12 residues. The V gene lost 10 bases and the J gene lost 3 bases, with 9 bases spanning the gap. CDR3 in DNA: TGTGCCACCCCTGCGGACACCGGGGAGCTGTTTTTT. It translates to CATPADTGELFF.

The J gene is TRBJ2-7, the V gene TRBV2; unclear D gene. The germline V gene encodes CDR1 SNHLY and CDR2 FYNNEI. The CDR3 has 12 residues. Trimming cost V 3 bases and J 7 bases, with 10 bases left between them. The CDR3 DNA follows: TGTGCCAGCAGTGATGGTGTACGAGAGCAGTACTTC. Its translation: CASSDGVREQYF. Drawing the rest from reference TRBV2 and TRBJ2-7, the complete variable domain is EPEVTQTPSHQVTQMGQEVILRCVPISNHLYFYWYRQILGQKVEFLVSFYNNEISEKSEIFDDQFSVERPDGSNFTLKIRSTKLEDSAMYFCASSDGVREQYFGPGTRLTVT.

The rearrangement links TRBV19 to TRBJ1-5, with TRBD1 matching over 8 bases. After removal of 9 bases from V and 0 bases from J, the junction contained 7 bases not matched to a gene. This CDR3 spans 15 amino acids. Germline lookup yields CDR1 LNHDA and CDR2 SQIVND (reference sequence). CDR3 DNA: TGTGCCAGCTCAGCCCAGGGGGCTAGCAATCAGCCCCAGCATTTT. It yields the protein CASSAQGASNQPQHF.

This clone came up once. CDR3 loop: CASSTSGFYEQYF. CDR3 in DNA: TGTGCCAGCAGCACGTCAGGATTCTACGAGCAGTACTTC. J is TRBJ2-7 and V is TRBV14; D not resolved. In germline, CDR1 is SGHDN, CDR2 FVKESK. The CDR3 consists of 13 residues. V dropped 5 bases and J dropped 3 bases, with 11 bases sitting between them.

This chain joins TRBV5-6 and TRBJ1-2; 7 nucleotides line up with TRBD1. V was clipped by 0 bases and J by 3 bases; unmatched bases: 8. This CDR3 comprises 16 residues. Germline lookup yields CDR1 SGHDT and CDR2 YYEEEE. The CDR3 DNA reads as TGTGCCAGCAGCTTGGCCAAGGCAGGGGGGGACTATGGCTACACCTTC. As protein: CASSLAKAGGDYGYTF. The full variable domain, completed using reference TRBV5-6 and TRBJ1-2, is DAGVTQSPTHLIKTRGQQVTLRCSPKSGHDTVSWYQQALGQGPQFIFQYYEEEERQRGNFPDRFSGHQFPNYSSELNVNALLLGDSALYLCASSLAKAGGDYGYTFGSGTRLTVV.

The chain couples TRBV6-6 to TRBJ1-2; D gene unclear. Germline CDR1 is MNHNY and CDR2 is SVGAGI (reference sequence). The CDR3 spans 14 residues. V was cut by 7 bases and J by 4 bases, with 16 bases left in between. The CDR3 here is CASKFDRGSYGYTF. In nucleotides, the CDR3 is TGTGCCAGCAAATTCGATAGAGGCAGCTATGGCTACACCTTC.

In its sample, this clone was seen once. The chain links TRBV7-2 to TRBJ2-3; D ambiguous. The germline CDR1 and CDR2 sequences are SGHTA and FQGNSA. The CDR3 sequence is 15 residues long. With 1 base removed from V and 3 bases from J, the gap between germline ends came to 11 bases. The CDR3 sequence is CASSLDPTATDTQYF. CDR3 in DNA: TGTGCCAGCAGCTTAGATCCAACTGCGACAGATACGCAGTATTTT.

This clone was counted a single time. The CDR3 is CASSEPPSTDTQYF. The CDR3 region has the DNA TGTGCCAGCAGTGAACCCCCGAGCACAGATACGCAGTATTTT. This chain joins TRBV2 and TRBJ2-3; D is uncertain. Germline V gene data show CDR1 as SNHLY and CDR2 as FYNNEI. The V and J ends lost 2 bases and 0 bases respectively, with 6 bases between them. CDR3 length: 14 residues.

The CDR3 is CASSPPIGSAGDTQYF. In DNA, the CDR3 is TGTGCCAGCTCACCACCGATCGGCAGTGCGGGAGATACGCAGTATTTT. The rearrangement uses TRBV18 and TRBJ2-3; tentative D call: TRBD2 (5 bases). The CDR3 has 16 amino acids. In germline, CDR1 is KGHSH, CDR2 LQKENI. The V end was cut by 0 bases, the J end by 5 bases, with 15 bases between.

J is TRBJ2-3 and V is TRBV5-1; D is ambiguous. With 3 bases removed from V and 2 bases from J, the gap between germline ends came to 10 bases. The CDR3 extends over 14 amino acids. Looked up from germline, CDR1 is SGHRS and CDR2 is YFSETQ. The CDR3 coding sequence is TGCGCCAGCAGCTCGACCCATTCCACAGATACGCAGTATTTT. Protein: CASSSTHSTDTQYF.

The sample holds one count of this clone. The chain recombines TRBV5-5 with TRBJ1-5; 11 nucleotides line up with TRBD1. The germline V gene has CDR1 SGHKS and CDR2 YYEKEE (reference sequence). This CDR3 spans 17 amino acids. V gave up 0 bases and J gave up 6 bases; unmatched junction bases: 8. CDR3 sequence (DNA): TGTGCCAGCAGCTTGGCTTCAGGGACAGGGGGTAGTCAGCCCCAGCATTTT. Amino acids: CASSLASGTGGSQPQHF.

V is TRBV30 and J is TRBJ2-5; perhaps TRBD2 as D (7 bases). Trimming took off 0 bases at V and 4 bases at J, with 12 bases between the two ends. The CDR3 contains 14 residues. The germline gives CDR1 GTSNPN, CDR2 SVGIG (reference sequence). The CDR3 loop is CAWSVQGGGETQYF. The CDR3 nucleotides read TGTGCCTGGAGTGTACAGGGAGGGGGAGAGACCCAGTACTTC.

The rearrangement uses TRBV7-9 and TRBJ2-1, with a weak D call TRBD2 (5 bases). V lost 1 base and J lost 5, with 12 bases in between. This CDR3 has 15 residues. Per germline, CDR1 SEHNR and CDR2 FQNEAQ (reference sequence). Here the CDR3 DNA reads TGTGCCAGCAGCTTAGGGTCCAGCGGAAACAATGAGCAGTTCTTC. It specifies CASSLGSSGNNEQFF.